The source of this T cell receptor beta chain is a study of shared clonotypes between healthy human individuals (TCRdb year 2020). For context, the study as a whole: The cohort comprised two women and a few men aged 18 to 49 years. For each donor, CD4 naive and CD4 memory were each run on three plates, CD8 naive on two plates, and CD8 memory on one plate. Blood TCR repertoires of a handful of healthy adults were deeply sequenced to estimate repertoire size and the extent of clonotype sharing between individuals. Libraries were prepared and TCR repertoires were sequenced by different laboratories using diverse techniques, in order to increase sequencing depth and limit assay-specific biases. Between about 0.9 and 8.9 billion PBMCs per donor were obtained by leukapheresis.

Between the V and J ends, shortened by 5 bases and 2 bases respectively, the junction contains 1 base. The CDR3 contains 10 residues, cysteine and phenylalanine counted. Only CDR3 DNA remains: 30 bases, in frame from the first base. Reading the germline V gene (reference sequence) gives CDR1 DFQATT and CDR2 SNEGSKA. Using the deep immunoSEQ assay, multiplex PCR amplified TCR CDR3 regions from genomic DNA. For each cell subset, the extracted genomic DNA was distributed evenly across all wells of several immunoSEQ 96-well plates, and each plate served as one replicate. Each replicate PCR for sorted subsets received about 210 ng genomic DNA, equal to tens of thousands of T cell genomes. The purified libraries were quantified using a Qubit 3.0 fluorometer, sized with a Bioanalyzer 2100, and then quantified again using the KAPA Library Quantification kit. Every immunoSEQ 96-well plate was sequenced on a separate single-read 150-cycle Illumina NextSeq 550 flow cell. Per the original workflow: Because the immunoSEQ output held only junctional sequences and lacked quality scores, the filtering could not match the filtering applied to full-length reads. Sequences were annotated with PyIR, a Python wrapper for IgBLAST v1.9, and V/J genes and CDR3 were assigned using IMGT germline references. Reads were filtered out if the reads had weak V/J assignments (E-value above 1e-6), no CDR3, stop codons, out-of-frame junctions, or ambiguous translated residues. V3J clonotypes were defined as sequences sharing the same inferred V gene, J gene, and CDR3 amino acid sequence. To compute the percentage overlap between repertoires, the number of shared unique clonotypes was divided by the size of the smaller repertoire. Three approaches were used to assess repertoire richness: RTK rarefaction, the Chao1 estimator, and Recon v2.1 estimates of unobserved clonotypes. Generation probabilities were computed with OLGA for all TCRbeta clonotypes obtained by the gDNA method from four donors. The clones in this table, taken by TCRdb from immuneACCESS, are in-frame only. Not every clone is retained; where verified, under half of the shortfall comes from an unresolved V gene, and the cause of the rest is unknown. The DNA gave D and trimming, while V, J and clone size come from that table. The sample table contains 2 million to 2.5 million clones; only one count was recorded for 93% of them. Jointly, the top ten make up about 0.39% of the sample.

Regarding this clone: The antigen it recognizes is unknown. No quality values exist for individual bases; no much larger clone is one base distant. The same CDR3 is also encoded by other DNA sequences in this sample.

Summary of the overall study and its limitations: The genetic and exposure-history diversity represented was limited by the small number of donors. Only blood was sampled, and tissue TCR repertoires likely differ from those in blood. Rarefaction of sorted-subset datasets indicated incomplete sequencing despite the large sequencing depth. Clonotypes shared by all four sorted-subset donors showed higher generation probabilities than non-shared clonotypes. Roughly 5% of naive CD4, 3.5% of naive CD8, about 2.5% of memory CD4, and about 0.4% of memory CD8 clonotypes were shared across several donors. Pairwise subsampling led to the expectation that sequencing depth would affect the degree of clonotype sharing among donors. Naive subsets generally had larger estimated clonotype richness than memory subsets.

Healthy HIV-negative adults with no recently reported acute infections or vaccinations were included as donors. Every donor was a Caucasian adult living in Nashville, Tennessee, USA. CD4+ T cells were enriched through magnetic negative selection, after which naive cells were positively selected on CD45RA and the remaining negative fraction served as the memory subset. Blood was collected by leukapheresis, and PBMCs were isolated by Ficoll-Histopaque density gradient centrifugation and then cryopreserved in liquid nitrogen vapor phase. Analytical flow cytometry was used to check the purity and quantity of each magnetically sorted T cell population. Each sorted fraction had its genomic DNA isolated and then quantified by UV absorbance on a Nanodrop 2000c.

This clonotype originated in a man between 18 and 35 years old in good health. Some clones in this sample may be carry-over from other donors' samples. Sequencing was performed on naive CD4+ T cells from PBMCs. The cell subset or site label, as the study defines it: CD45RA+ positively selected. The chain joins TRBV20-1 to TRBJ1-3, with no confidently assigned D gene. The CDR3 protein: CSAAGNTIYF. The nucleotides are TGCAGTGCTGCTGGAAACACCATATATTTT.